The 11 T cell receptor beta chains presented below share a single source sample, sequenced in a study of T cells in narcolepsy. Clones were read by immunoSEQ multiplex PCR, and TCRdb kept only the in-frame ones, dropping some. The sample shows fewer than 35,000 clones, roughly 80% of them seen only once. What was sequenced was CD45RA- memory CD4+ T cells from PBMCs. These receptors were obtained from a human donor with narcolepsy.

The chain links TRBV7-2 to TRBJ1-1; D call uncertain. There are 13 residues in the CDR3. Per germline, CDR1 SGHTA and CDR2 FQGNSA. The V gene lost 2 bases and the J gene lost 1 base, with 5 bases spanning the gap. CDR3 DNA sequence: TGTGCCAGCAGCTTAAGACAGAACACTGAAGCTTTCTTT. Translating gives CASSLRQNTEAFF. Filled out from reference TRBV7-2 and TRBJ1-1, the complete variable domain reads GAGVSQSPSNKVTEKGKDVELRCDPISGHTALYWYRQSLGQGLEFLIYFQGNSAPDKSGLPSDRFSAERTGGSVSTLTIQRTQQEDSAVYLCASSLRQNTEAFFGQGTRLTVV.

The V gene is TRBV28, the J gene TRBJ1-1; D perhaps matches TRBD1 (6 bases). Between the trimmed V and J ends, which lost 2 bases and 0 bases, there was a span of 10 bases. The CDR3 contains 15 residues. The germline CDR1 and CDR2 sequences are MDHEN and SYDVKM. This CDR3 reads CASSLPGQLNTEAFF. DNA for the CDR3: TGTGCCAGCAGTTTACCCGGACAGTTGAACACTGAAGCTTTCTTT.

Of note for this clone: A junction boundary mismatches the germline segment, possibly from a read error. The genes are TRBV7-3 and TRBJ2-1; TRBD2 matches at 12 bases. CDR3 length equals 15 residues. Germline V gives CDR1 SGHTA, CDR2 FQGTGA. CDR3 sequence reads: CASSSGLAGMNGQFF. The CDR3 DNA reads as TGTGCCAGCAGCTCCGGACTAGCGGGAATGAATGGGCAGTTCTTC.

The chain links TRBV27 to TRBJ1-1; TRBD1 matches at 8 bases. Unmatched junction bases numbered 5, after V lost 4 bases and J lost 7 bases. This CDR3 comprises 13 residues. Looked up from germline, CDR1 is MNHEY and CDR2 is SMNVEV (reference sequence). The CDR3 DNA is TGTGCCAGCAGTTGGTCGACAGGGGATGAAGCTTTCTTT. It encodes CASSWSTGDEAFF.

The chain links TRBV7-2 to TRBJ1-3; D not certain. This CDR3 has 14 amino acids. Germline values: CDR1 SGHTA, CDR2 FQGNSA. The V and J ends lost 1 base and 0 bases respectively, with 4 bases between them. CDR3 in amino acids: CASSLGGSGNTIYF. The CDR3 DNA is TGTGCCAGCAGCTTAGGCGGCTCTGGAAACACCATATATTTT.

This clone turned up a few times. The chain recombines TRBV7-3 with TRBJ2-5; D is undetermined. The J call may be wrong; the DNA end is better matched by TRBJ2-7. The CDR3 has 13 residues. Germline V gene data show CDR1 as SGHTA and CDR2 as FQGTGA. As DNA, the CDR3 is TGTGCCAGCAGCTTATATCCCGGGTACGAGCAGTACTTC. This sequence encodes CASSLYPGYEQYF.

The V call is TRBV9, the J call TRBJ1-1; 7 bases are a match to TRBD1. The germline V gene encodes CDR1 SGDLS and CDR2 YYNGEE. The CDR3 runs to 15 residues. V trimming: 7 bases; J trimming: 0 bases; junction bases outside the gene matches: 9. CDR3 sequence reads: CASAPQGIMNTEAFF. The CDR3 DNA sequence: TGTGCCAGCGCCCCACAGGGGATCATGAACACTGAAGCTTTCTTT.

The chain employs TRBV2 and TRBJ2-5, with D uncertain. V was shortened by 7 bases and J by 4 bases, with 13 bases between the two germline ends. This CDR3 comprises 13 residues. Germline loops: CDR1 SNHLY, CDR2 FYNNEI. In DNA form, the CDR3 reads TGTGCCAGCACTGCTGGGTCGAGAGAGACCCAGTACTTC. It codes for CASTAGSRETQYF.

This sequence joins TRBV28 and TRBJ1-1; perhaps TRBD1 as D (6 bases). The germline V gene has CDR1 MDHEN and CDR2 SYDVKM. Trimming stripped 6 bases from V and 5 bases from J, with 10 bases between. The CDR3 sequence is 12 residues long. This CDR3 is CASRTGRTEAFF. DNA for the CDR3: TGTGCCAGCAGAACAGGGAGAACTGAAGCTTTCTTT.

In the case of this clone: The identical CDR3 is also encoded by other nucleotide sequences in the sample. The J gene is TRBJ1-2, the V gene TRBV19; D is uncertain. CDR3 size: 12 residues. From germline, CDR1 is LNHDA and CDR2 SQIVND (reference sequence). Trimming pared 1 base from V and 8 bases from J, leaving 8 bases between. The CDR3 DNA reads TGTGCCAGTAGTATAGTCAATGGCGGCTACACCTTC. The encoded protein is CASSIVNGGYTF.

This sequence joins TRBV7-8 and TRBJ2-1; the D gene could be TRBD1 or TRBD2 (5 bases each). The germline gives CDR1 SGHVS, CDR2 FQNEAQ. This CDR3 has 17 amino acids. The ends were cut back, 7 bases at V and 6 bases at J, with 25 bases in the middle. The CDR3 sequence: CASKAPLRTPGPNEQFF. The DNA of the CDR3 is TGTGCCAGCAAAGCACCCCTACGGACGCCGGGACCCAATGAGCAGTTCTTC.